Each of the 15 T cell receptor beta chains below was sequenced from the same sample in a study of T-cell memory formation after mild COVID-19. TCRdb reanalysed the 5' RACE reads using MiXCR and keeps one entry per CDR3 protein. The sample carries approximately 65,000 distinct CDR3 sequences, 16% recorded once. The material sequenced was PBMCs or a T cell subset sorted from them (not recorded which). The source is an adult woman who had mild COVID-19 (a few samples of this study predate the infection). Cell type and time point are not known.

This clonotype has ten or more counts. CDR3 nucleotide sequence: TGTGCCAGCAGCCCCCGGGGGCGATCAAATTCACCCCTCCACTTT. It codes for CASSPRGRSNSPLHF. The chain has TRBV5-6 and TRBJ1-6; D is perhaps TRBD1 (6 bases). V gave up 4 bases and J gave up 7 bases, with 15 bases separating them. Germline loops: CDR1 SGHDT, CDR2 YYEEEE. This CDR3 is 15 amino acids long. Full variable domain (outside the CDR3, taken from reference TRBV5-6 and TRBJ1-6): DAGVTQSPTHLIKTRGQQVTLRCSPKSGHDTVSWYQQALGQGPQFIFQYYEEEERQRGNFPDRFSGHQFPNYSSELNVNALLLGDSALYLCASSPRGRSNSPLHFGNGTRLTVT.

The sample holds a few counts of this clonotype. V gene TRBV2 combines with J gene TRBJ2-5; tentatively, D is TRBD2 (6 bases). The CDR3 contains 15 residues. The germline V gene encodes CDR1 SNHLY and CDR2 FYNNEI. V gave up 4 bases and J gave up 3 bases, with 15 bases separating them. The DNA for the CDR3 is TGTGCCAGCAGTGCGGGACTTCAGTCGGAAGAGACCCAGTACTTC. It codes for CASSAGLQSEETQYF.

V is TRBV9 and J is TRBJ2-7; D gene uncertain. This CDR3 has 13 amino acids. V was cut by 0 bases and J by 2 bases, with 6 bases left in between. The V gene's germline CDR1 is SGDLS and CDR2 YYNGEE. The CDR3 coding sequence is TGTGCCAGCAGCGTAGCTCAGGCCTACGAGCAGTACTTC. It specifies CASSVAQAYEQYF.

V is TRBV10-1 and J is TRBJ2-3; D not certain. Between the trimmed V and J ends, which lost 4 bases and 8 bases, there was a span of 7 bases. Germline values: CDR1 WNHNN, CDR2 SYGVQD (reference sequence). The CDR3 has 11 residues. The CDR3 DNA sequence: TGCGCCAGCAGTGGAATTGGTACGCAGTATTTT. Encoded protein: CASSGIGTQYF.

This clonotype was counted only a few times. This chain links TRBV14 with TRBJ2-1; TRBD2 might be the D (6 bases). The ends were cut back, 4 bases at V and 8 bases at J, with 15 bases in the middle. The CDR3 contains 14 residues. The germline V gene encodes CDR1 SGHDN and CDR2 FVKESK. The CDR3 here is CASSPTSTGDEQFF. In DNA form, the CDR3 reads TGTGCCAGCAGCCCGACTAGTACGGGGGATGAGCAGTTCTTC.

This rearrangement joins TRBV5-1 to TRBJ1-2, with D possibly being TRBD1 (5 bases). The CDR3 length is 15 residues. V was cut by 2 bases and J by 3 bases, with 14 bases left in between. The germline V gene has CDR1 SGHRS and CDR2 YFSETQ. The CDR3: CASSFDSVSHYGYTF. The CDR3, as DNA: TGCGCCAGCAGCTTTGACAGCGTATCTCACTATGGCTACACCTTC.

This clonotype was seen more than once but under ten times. CDR3 amino acids: CASSPAGGETQYF. In DNA, the CDR3 is TGTGCCAGCAGCCCAGCGGGAGGAGAGACCCAGTACTTC. This chain joins TRBV7-9 and TRBJ2-5; the match to TRBD2 covers 9 bases. Germline V gene data show CDR1 as SEHNR and CDR2 as FQNEAQ (reference sequence). Trimming took 5 bases from V and 4 from J; bases not matched to a gene: 2. The length of the CDR3 is 13 residues.

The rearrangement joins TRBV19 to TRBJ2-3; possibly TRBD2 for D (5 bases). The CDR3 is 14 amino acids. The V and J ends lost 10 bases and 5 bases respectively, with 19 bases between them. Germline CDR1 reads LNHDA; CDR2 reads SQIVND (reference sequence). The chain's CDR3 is CATPIGERVDTQYF. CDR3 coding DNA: TGTGCCACCCCAATCGGGGAGAGAGTAGATACGCAGTATTTT.

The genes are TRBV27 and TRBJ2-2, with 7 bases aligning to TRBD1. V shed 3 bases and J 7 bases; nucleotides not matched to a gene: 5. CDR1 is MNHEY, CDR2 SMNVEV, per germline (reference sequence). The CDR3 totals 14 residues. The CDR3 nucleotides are TGTGCCAGCAGTTTCGTAGGGGGCATCGGGGAGCTGTTTTTT. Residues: CASSFVGGIGELFF.

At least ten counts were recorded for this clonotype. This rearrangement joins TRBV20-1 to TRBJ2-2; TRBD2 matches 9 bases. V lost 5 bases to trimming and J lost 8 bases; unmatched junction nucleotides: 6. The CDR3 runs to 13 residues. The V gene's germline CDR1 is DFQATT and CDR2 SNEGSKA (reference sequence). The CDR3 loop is CSALQREAGELFF. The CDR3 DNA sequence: TGCAGTGCTCTCCAGCGGGAGGCGGGGGAGCTGTTTTTT.

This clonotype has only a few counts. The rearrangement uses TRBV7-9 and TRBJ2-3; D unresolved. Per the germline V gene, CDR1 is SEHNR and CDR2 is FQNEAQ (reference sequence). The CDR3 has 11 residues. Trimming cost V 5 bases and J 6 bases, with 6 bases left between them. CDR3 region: CASSPWDTQYF. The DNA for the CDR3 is TGTGCCAGCAGCCCATGGGATACGCAGTATTTT.

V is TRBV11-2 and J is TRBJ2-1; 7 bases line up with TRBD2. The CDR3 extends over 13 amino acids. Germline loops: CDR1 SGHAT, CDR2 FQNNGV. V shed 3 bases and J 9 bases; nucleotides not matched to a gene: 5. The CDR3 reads CASSLGGGTEQFF. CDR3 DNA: TGTGCCAGCAGCTTGGGGGGGGGTACTGAGCAGTTCTTC.

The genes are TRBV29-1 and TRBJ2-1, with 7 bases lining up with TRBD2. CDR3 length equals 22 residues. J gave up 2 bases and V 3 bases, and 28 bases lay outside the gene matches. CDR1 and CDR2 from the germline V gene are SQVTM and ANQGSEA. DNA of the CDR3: TGCAGCGTTGATAGGGACTACCGGGATACCAGTGGGTCCACGGGAGCCTACAATGAGCAGTTCTTC. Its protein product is CSVDRDYRDTSGSTGAYNEQFF.

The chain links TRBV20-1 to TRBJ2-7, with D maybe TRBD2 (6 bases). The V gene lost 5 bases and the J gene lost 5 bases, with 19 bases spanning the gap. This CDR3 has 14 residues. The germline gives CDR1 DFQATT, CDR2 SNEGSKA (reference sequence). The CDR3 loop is CSAPGLERAHEQYF. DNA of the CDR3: TGCAGTGCTCCTGGGCTAGAGCGGGCTCACGAGCAGTACTTC.

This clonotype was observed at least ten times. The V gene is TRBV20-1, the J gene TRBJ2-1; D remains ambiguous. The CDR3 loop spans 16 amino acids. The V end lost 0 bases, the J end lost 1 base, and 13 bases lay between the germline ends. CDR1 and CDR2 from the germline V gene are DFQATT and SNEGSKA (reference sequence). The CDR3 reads CSARDIGQASYNEQFF. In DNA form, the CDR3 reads TGCAGTGCTAGAGATATCGGCCAGGCGTCCTACAATGAGCAGTTCTTC.